The 16 T cell receptor beta chains below were found in one sample sequenced in a study of cytomegalovirus exposure and HLA in healthy donors. PCR amplification relied on 60 Vbeta primers (plus 13 Jbeta primers). The repertoire was sequenced with immunoSEQ multiplex PCR; TCRdb's copy has only in-frame clones and lacks some. The sample has about 64,000 clones, approximately 60% seen once. The sample consisted of PBMCs. These receptors all stem from a woman between 45 and 60 years old in good health and CMV-seronegative.

This chain links TRBV6-6 with TRBJ1-1; 7 bases align to TRBD1. The V segment lost 7 bases and the J segment 4 bases; nucleotides outside the gene matches: 9. This CDR3 comprises 14 residues. Germline V gene sequence: CDR1 MNHNY, CDR2 SVGAGI (reference sequence). Written as DNA, the CDR3 is TGTGCCAGCAATCCCCAGGGGGAGGTCACTGAAGCTTTCTTT. The encoded protein is CASNPQGEVTEAFF.

The V and J genes are TRBV5-4 and TRBJ1-2, with D unclear. The germline gives CDR1 SGHNT, CDR2 YYREEE (reference sequence). The CDR3 covers 12 residues. Between the trimmed V and J ends, which lost 1 base and 6 bases, there was a span of 7 bases. The CDR3 loop is CASSLNSNGYTF. CDR3 nucleotides: TGTGCCAGCAGCTTGAACTCTAATGGCTACACCTTC. The full variable domain, completed using reference TRBV5-4 and TRBJ1-2, is ETGVTQSPTHLIKTRGQQVTLRCSSQSGHNTVSWYQQALGQGPQFIFQYYREEENGRGNFPPRFSGLQFPNYSSELNVNALELDDSALYLCASSLNSNGYTFGSGTRLTVV.

This chain links TRBV30 with TRBJ2-3, with D unclear. Trimming took 3 bases from V and 4 from J, leaving 14 bases between them. The CDR3 length is 14 residues. In germline, CDR1 is GTSNPN, CDR2 SVGIG (reference sequence). CDR3 DNA: TGTGCCTGGAGCACGGAGACCGGTCCAGATACGCAGTATTTT. Translation gives CAWSTETGPDTQYF. The full variable domain, completed using reference TRBV30 and TRBJ2-3, is SQTIHQWPATLVQPVGSPLSLECTVEGTSNPNLYWYRQAAGRGLQLLFYSVGIGQISSEVPQNLSASRPQDRQFILSSKKLLLSDSGFYLCAWSTETGPDTQYFGPGTRLTVL.

The genes are TRBV28 and TRBJ2-7; 9 nucleotides match TRBD2. The CDR3 sequence is 14 residues long. The junction had 6 bases not matched to a gene; V was cut back by 4 bases and J by 5 bases. Looked up from germline, CDR1 is MDHEN and CDR2 is SYDVKM. In nucleotides, the CDR3 is TGTGCCAGCAGTTCTAGCGGGGCGGCTGACGAGCAGTACTTC. Protein: CASSSSGAADEQYF.

The V call is TRBV6-5, the J call TRBJ2-3; D gene uncertain. The V and J ends lost 4 bases and 1 base respectively, with 9 bases between them. The germline gives CDR1 MNHEY, CDR2 SVGAGI. CDR3 length: 14 amino acids. Here the CDR3 reads CASSSHSGTDTQYF. For the CDR3, the DNA is TGTGCCAGCAGTTCCCATTCAGGCACAGATACGCAGTATTTT.

This clone was seen once. The chain employs TRBV4-3 and TRBJ2-5; D is undetermined. The CDR3 has 14 residues. Germline CDR1 and CDR2: LGHNA and YSLEER. Deletions cut 3 bases from V and 2 bases from J, with 10 bases between. This CDR3 is CASSQAASQETQYF. CDR3 nucleotide sequence: TGCGCCAGCAGCCAGGCAGCGAGTCAAGAGACCCAGTACTTC.

The chain joins TRBV27 to TRBJ2-1, with 7 bases identical to TRBD2. V dropped 5 bases and J dropped 9; count of bases not matched to a gene: 10. This CDR3 is built from 14 residues. CDR1 MNHEY and CDR2 SMNVEV come from the germline V gene (reference sequence). Written as DNA, the CDR3 is TGTGCCAGCAGTCTCTACGATGGGAGGGTTGAGCAGTTCTTC. Translation gives CASSLYDGRVEQFF.

The gene calls are TRBV28 and TRBJ2-5, with 11 bases matching TRBD2. CDR3 length equals 18 residues. Germline assignment: CDR1 MDHEN and CDR2 SYDVKM. V was pared by 2 bases and J by 3 bases, with 11 bases of the junction left unmatched. The CDR3 region is CASSLRGGTSGAKETQYF. CDR3 bases: TGTGCCAGCAGTTTAAGGGGAGGGACTAGCGGAGCTAAAGAGACCCAGTACTTC.

The V gene is TRBV30, the J gene TRBJ2-7; 7 positions agree with TRBD1. The ends lost 3 bases at V and 6 bases at J; junction bases unmatched: 8. This CDR3 has 13 amino acids. CDR1 and CDR2 (germline): GTSNPN, SVGIG (reference sequence). The CDR3 region is CAWRLMTGREQYF. DNA of the CDR3: TGTGCCTGGAGACTTATGACAGGGCGCGAGCAGTACTTC.

This chain connects TRBV14 to TRBJ2-3; D perhaps matches TRBD2 (6 bases). This CDR3 has 16 residues. Germline lookup yields CDR1 SGHDN and CDR2 FVKESK. Trimming shortened V by 0 bases and J by 0 bases, and 10 bases separated the two germline ends. The CDR3 DNA follows: TGTGCCAGCAGCCAAGATTTGGGACTCAGCACAGATACGCAGTATTTT. It translates to CASSQDLGLSTDTQYF.

The chain is built from TRBV5-6 and TRBJ1-2; 8 nucleotides match TRBD1. There are 15 residues in the CDR3. After removal of 4 bases from V and 0 bases from J, the junction contained 5 bases not matched to a gene. Per germline, CDR1 SGHDT and CDR2 YYEEEE. CDR3 nucleotides: TGTGCCAGCAGCCACCAGACAGGGGCTAACTATGGCTACACCTTC. It specifies CASSHQTGANYGYTF.

J is TRBJ2-7 and V is TRBV5-6, with 7 bases identical to TRBD1. The CDR3 consists of 14 residues. Losses at the gene ends were 5 bases for V and 1 base for J; bases not matched to a gene: 6. In germline, CDR1 is SGHDT, CDR2 YYEEEE. The CDR3: CASSLRQGSYEQYF. As DNA, the CDR3 is TGTGCCAGCAGTTTAAGACAGGGATCCTACGAGCAGTACTTC.

This chain links TRBV5-8 with TRBJ1-2, with D hard to call. This CDR3 comprises 15 residues. Trimming removed 1 base from V and 0 bases from J, with 10 bases in between. Germline lookup yields CDR1 SGHTS and CDR2 YDEGEE. CDR3 nucleotide sequence: TGTGCCAGCAGCTTGTTTGGCATCCCTAACTATGGCTACACCTTC. Its protein product is CASSLFGIPNYGYTF.

This clone was seen only a few times. The J gene is TRBJ1-2, the V gene TRBV27; TRBD1 matches at 7 bases. Trimming at V came to 6 bases and at J to 6 bases, leaving 7 bases not matched to a gene. Germline V CDR1 and CDR2: MNHEY, SMNVEV (reference sequence). The CDR3 contains 13 residues. CDR3 nucleotides: TGTGCCAGCAGCACGCGGACAGGCCATGGCTACACCTTC. Protein: CASSTRTGHGYTF.

As for this clone: Other DNA sequences in the same sample also yield this CDR3. The chain links TRBV5-1 to TRBJ1-5; D may be TRBD1 (5 bases). Germline V CDR1 and CDR2: SGHRS, YFSETQ. Between the trimmed V and J ends, which lost 1 base and 5 bases, there was a span of 10 bases. This CDR3 has 14 residues. CDR3 sequence reads: CASSLRGDDQPQHF. Here the CDR3 DNA reads TGCGCCAGCAGCTTGCGGGGGGACGATCAGCCCCAGCATTTT.

The V gene is TRBV7-2, the J gene TRBJ1-1; D perhaps matches TRBD1 (5 bases). CDR3 length: 13 residues. Germline V gene data show CDR1 as SGHTA and CDR2 as FQGNSA. V was pared by 6 bases and J by 3 bases, with 11 bases between. The chain's CDR3 is CASSPGGDTEAFF. The CDR3 region has the DNA TGTGCCAGCAGTCCCGGGGGGGACACTGAAGCTTTCTTT.